A single T cell receptor (beta chain) is shown here with its context. The target antigen is unknown. This sample was taken from a study of OX40 agonist ivuxolimab in advanced cancers. Samples of blood were obtained at baseline, on cycle 4 day 1, and on cycle 7 day 1. This CDR3 has 16 amino acids. V shed 4 bases, J shed 7 bases, and the junction held 11 bases outside the gene matches. Germline V gene lookup returns CDR1 SGDLS and CDR2 YYNGEE. The assay was immunoSEQ multiplex PCR, and TCRdb's table has in-frame clones only and misses some. The repertoire has roughly 58,000 clones, approximately 86% of them found once; the top ten carry 2.8%. Study-wide results and caveats: Certain nonresponders likewise exhibited a low normalized T-cell clonal expansion. The CD4+ and CD8+ T cells in the blood had expanded clonally by week 6 at 0.1 to 3.0 mg/kg.

The chain carries TRBV9 and TRBJ2-3; TRBD2 matches at 11 bases. The sequence derives from an adult with an advanced solid tumor such as melanoma, head and neck, liver or kidney cancer. This sample comprised CD4+ or CD8+ T cells sorted from blood, obtained in a trial of the OX40 agonist ivuxolimab. The CDR3 region has the DNA TGTGCCAGCAGCTTCCGTACTAGCGGGGGAGGTAATACGCAGTATTTT. Translation: CASSFRTSGGGNTQYF.